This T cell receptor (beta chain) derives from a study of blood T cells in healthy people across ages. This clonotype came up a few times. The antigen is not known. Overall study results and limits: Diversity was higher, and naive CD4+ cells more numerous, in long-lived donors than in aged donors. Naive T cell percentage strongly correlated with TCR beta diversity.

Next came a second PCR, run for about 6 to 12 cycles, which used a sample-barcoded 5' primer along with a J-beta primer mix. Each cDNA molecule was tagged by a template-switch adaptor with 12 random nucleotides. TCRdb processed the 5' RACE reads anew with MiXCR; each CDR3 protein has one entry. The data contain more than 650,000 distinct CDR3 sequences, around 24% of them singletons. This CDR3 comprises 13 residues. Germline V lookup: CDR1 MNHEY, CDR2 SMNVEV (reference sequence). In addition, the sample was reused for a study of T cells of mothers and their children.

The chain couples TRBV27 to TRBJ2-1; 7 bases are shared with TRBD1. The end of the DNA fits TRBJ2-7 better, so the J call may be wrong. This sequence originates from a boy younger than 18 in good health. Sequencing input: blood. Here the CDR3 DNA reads TGTGCCAGCAGTATAACAGGGGTCCACGAGCAGTACTTC. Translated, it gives CASSITGVHEQYF.